One TCR beta chain is described in this entry. Its antigen remains unknown. Trimming removed 3 bases from V and 4 bases from J; junction bases left unmatched: 3. Germline V gives CDR1 LNHDA, CDR2 SQIVND (reference sequence). The CDR3 runs to 14 residues. The data belong to a study of T cell responses to AZD1222 COVID-19 vaccine. Sequenced by immunoSEQ multiplex PCR; TCRdb stores in-frame clones only, minus some. This sample carries just over 80,000 clones, more than 80% of them seen once, and the ten largest clones take around 5.8%. Points from the study as a whole: Two doses of AZD1222 preceded a rise in Spike-specific TCR breadth and depth. Just five to seven people given AZD1222 tested seropositive at baseline.

The receptor comes from an adult in good health. The source material was peripheral blood, sampled on day 0 of AZD1222 vaccination. The V gene is TRBV19, the J gene TRBJ1-2; 9 bases match TRBD1. The CDR3 sequence: CASSIDRGAYGYTF. CDR3 DNA sequence: TGTGCCAGTAGTATTGACAGGGGGGCCTATGGCTACACCTTC.